Presented here are 18 T cell receptor beta chains from one specimen sequenced in a study of blood T cell repertoires in COVID-19. Profiled with immunoSEQ multiplex PCR; TCRdb holds only in-frame clones, not every one. The sample contains 230,000 or so clones, about four fifths of which appear only once. Input material: PBMCs or T cells enriched from blood (not recorded which). The receptors shown here come from a man between 50 and 59 years old who had recovered from COVID-19.

The CDR3 DNA is TGTGCCACCAGTCAGGGGACAGGGGGCATCGAGCAGTACTTC. It specifies CATSQGTGGIEQYF. This chain links TRBV24-1 with TRBJ2-7; 12 nucleotides match TRBD1. V lost 6 bases to trimming and J lost 6 bases; unmatched junction nucleotides: 5. The CDR3 runs 14 residues. The V gene's germline CDR1 is KGHDR and CDR2 SFDVKD.

This clone was picked up a small number of times. The J gene is TRBJ2-7, the V gene TRBV5-5; D ambiguous. Germline loops: CDR1 SGHKS, CDR2 YYEKEE (reference sequence). The length of the CDR3 is 13 residues. The V gene lost 0 bases and the J gene lost 1 base, with 5 bases spanning the gap. The CDR3 DNA reads TGTGCCAGCAGCTTGGCGTTGTCCTACGAGCAGTACTTC. Encoded protein: CASSLALSYEQYF.

This sequence joins TRBV19 and TRBJ2-4; 8 bases map to TRBD2. Trimming removed 7 bases from V and 7 bases from J; junction bases left unmatched: 12. This CDR3 region has 15 residues. CDR1 LNHDA and CDR2 SQIVND come from the germline V gene (reference sequence). As DNA, the CDR3 is TGTGCCAGTACCACCGGGAGGGAGGAGTGGAACATTCAGTACTTC. It translates to CASTTGREEWNIQYF.

The chain uses TRBV28 and TRBJ2-7; D unclear. V dropped 6 bases and J dropped 6 bases, with 12 bases sitting between them. Per the germline V gene, CDR1 is MDHEN and CDR2 is SYDVKM. CDR3 length: 12 amino acids. Here the CDR3 DNA reads TGTGCCAGCAGCATTATCCGGGTCGAGCAGTACTTC. Its protein product is CASSIIRVEQYF.

CDR3 loop: CASSPGQFDEQYF. CDR3 coding DNA: TGTGCCAGCTCACCCGGACAGTTTGACGAGCAGTACTTC. The chain has TRBV18 and TRBJ2-7, with a possible D match to TRBD1 (6 bases). The V gene's germline CDR1 is KGHSH and CDR2 LQKENI. The V and J ends lost 3 bases and 5 bases respectively, with 11 bases between them. The CDR3 extends over 13 amino acids.

This clone showed up just a few times. This rearrangement joins TRBV14 to TRBJ1-3; perhaps TRBD1 as D (5 bases). The V gene lost 8 bases and the J gene lost 2 bases, with 16 bases spanning the gap. CDR3 length: 15 amino acids. Germline V CDR1 and CDR2: SGHDN, FVKESK. The CDR3 spells CASGPLLQAGNTIYF. The CDR3 region has the DNA TGTGCCAGCGGTCCCCTGTTACAGGCTGGAAACACCATATATTTT. The full variable domain, with the rest looked up from reference TRBV14 and TRBJ1-3, is EAGVTQFPSHSVIEKGQTVTLRCDPISGHDNLYWYRRVMGKEIKFLLHFVKESKQDESGMPNNRFLAERTGGTYSTLKVQPAELEDSGVYFCASGPLLQAGNTIYFGEGSWLTVV.

The chain links TRBV11-2 to TRBJ2-7; D may be TRBD2 (6 bases). Trimming removed 6 bases from V and 4 bases from J, with 19 bases in between. Per the germline V gene, CDR1 is SGHAT and CDR2 is FQNNGV. The CDR3 consists of 15 residues. CDR3 DNA sequence: TGTGCCAGCAGTCCCTGGGGCTGGGGGGTATACGAGCAGTACTTC. As protein: CASSPWGWGVYEQYF.

This chain uses TRBV5-8 with TRBJ2-2; TRBD2 aligns across 11 bases. Trimming cost V 6 bases and J 6 bases; bases outside gene matches: 7. Germline CDR1 is SGHTS and CDR2 is YDEGEE. The CDR3 runs to 15 residues. CDR3 sequence (DNA): TGTGCCAGCATCGGTAGCGGGAGGGCCCCCGGGGAGCTGTTTTTT. It is translated as CASIGSGRAPGELFF.

The chain uses TRBV6-2 or TRBV6-3 and TRBJ2-4; D unresolved. Trimming removed 6 bases from V and 7 bases from J, with 7 bases in between. CDR1 is MNHEY, CDR2 SVGEGT, per germline. The CDR3 extends over 11 amino acids. The DNA of the CDR3 is TGTGCCAGCAGCCCGGAGAACATTCAGTACTTC. It specifies CASSPENIQYF.

Concerning this clone: Different DNA sequences within this sample yield the same CDR3. The CDR3 spells CASSLGQGDGYTF. The CDR3 coding sequence is TGCGCCAGCAGCTTGGGACAGGGCGATGGCTACACCTTC. The J gene is TRBJ1-2, the V gene TRBV5-1; TRBD1 aligns across 7 bases. Germline CDR1 and CDR2: SGHRS and YFSETQ. The CDR3 length is 13 residues. Losses at the gene ends were 0 bases for V and 6 bases for J; bases not matched to a gene: 2. The whole variable domain, filled in from reference TRBV5-1 and TRBJ1-2, reads KAGVTQTPRYLIKTRGQQVTLSCSPISGHRSVSWYQQTPGQGLQFLFEYFSETQRNKGNFPGRFSGRQFSNSRSEMNVSTLELGDSALYLCASSLGQGDGYTFGSGTRLTVV.

The chain has TRBV12-3 or TRBV12-4 and TRBJ1-2; D might be TRBD1 (5 bases). V lost 3 bases and J lost 7, with 12 bases in between. There are 13 residues in the CDR3. The CDR3 bases are TGTGCCAGCAGTTTTGGCCAGGGACTTGGCTACACCTTC. It translates to CASSFGQGLGYTF.

V is TRBV5-1 and J is TRBJ2-5, with 7 bases aligning to TRBD1. The CDR3 has 14 amino acids. J was trimmed by 7 bases and V by 4 bases; bases with no gene match: 10. The germline V gene encodes CDR1 SGHRS and CDR2 YFSETQ. The CDR3: CASSNRTGGGTQYF. CDR3 DNA: TGCGCCAGCAGCAATCGGACAGGTGGTGGGACCCAGTACTTC.

This rearrangement joins TRBV5-1 to TRBJ2-1; a possible D gene is TRBD2 (7 bases). CDR3 size: 14 residues. Germline V lookup: CDR1 SGHRS, CDR2 YFSETQ. V was trimmed by 5 bases and J by 5 bases, leaving 14 bases between them. The CDR3 DNA reads as TGCGCCAGCAGTCTGACGGGGGGCCACAATGAGCAGTTCTTC. Amino acid sequence: CASSLTGGHNEQFF.

The count of this clone is one. The chain employs TRBV7-2 and TRBJ2-2; maybe TRBD2 (5 bases). The CDR3 runs to 15 residues. The V and J ends lost 4 bases and 6 bases respectively, with 15 bases between them. CDR1 is SGHTA and CDR2 is FQGNSA in the germline V gene. The chain's CDR3 is CASSYRVRDPGELFF. The CDR3 DNA is TGTGCCAGCAGCTATAGAGTACGGGATCCCGGGGAGCTGTTTTTT.

V gene TRBV24-1 combines with J gene TRBJ1-1, with 7 bases matching TRBD1. Germline V gene sequence: CDR1 KGHDR, CDR2 SFDVKD. The ends lost 9 bases at V and 2 bases at J; junction bases unmatched: 5. The CDR3 loop spans 13 amino acids. For the CDR3, the DNA is TGTGCCACCTACGGGGACAGCAACACTGAAGCTTTCTTT. The encoded protein is CATYGDSNTEAFF.

This chain joins TRBV9 and TRBJ1-5; 7 bases align to TRBD1. This CDR3 comprises 12 residues. In germline, CDR1 is SGDLS, CDR2 YYNGEE. With V trimmed by 3 bases and J by 11 bases, 5 bases remained unmatched. CDR3 residues: CASSGPGGSQHF. The DNA of the CDR3 is TGTGCCAGCAGCGGACCAGGGGGGTCCCAGCATTTT.

V and J are TRBV18 and TRBJ1-5; D is unresolved. V was trimmed by 5 bases and J by 4 bases, leaving 9 bases between them. The CDR3 is made up of 13 amino acids. Germline values: CDR1 KGHSH, CDR2 LQKENI. CDR3 sequence (DNA): TGTGCCAGCTCAATGGGGAGGAATCAGCCCCAGCATTTT. This gives the protein CASSMGRNQPQHF.

J is TRBJ1-2 and V is TRBV9; D is possibly TRBD1 (5 bases). V was trimmed by 3 bases and J by 7 bases, leaving 25 bases between them. CDR1 is SGDLS, CDR2 YYNGEE, per germline. This CDR3 has 17 amino acids. CDR3 loop: CASSEKGIETDFGGYTF. The CDR3 nucleotides are TGTGCCAGCAGCGAGAAGGGGATTGAGACCGACTTCGGTGGCTACACCTTC.